Shown below are 10 T cell receptor beta chains from a single sample sequenced in a study of identical twins. TCRdb ran MiXCR on the 5' RACE reads and lists one entry per CDR3 protein. This sample has 570,000 or so distinct CDR3 sequences, with 9.6% found just once. The sample was also linked to a second study, of yellow fever vaccine responses in identical twins.

The sequenced material came from PBMCs. These receptors were obtained from a woman under 30 in good health.

This clonotype was seen only a few times. V is TRBV6-1 and J is TRBJ2-1; the D gene could be TRBD1 or TRBD2 (5 bases each). Per the germline V gene, CDR1 is MNHNS and CDR2 is SASEGT. The CDR3 spans 13 residues. V lost 6 bases and J lost 12, with 18 bases in between. Written as DNA, the CDR3 is TGTGCCAGCAGAACCCACCGGGACGGAGGGCAGTTCTTC. Protein: CASRTHRDGGQFF.

This clonotype has ten or more counts. The V call is TRBV20-1, the J call TRBJ1-1, with a weak D call TRBD1 (6 bases). This CDR3 comprises 13 residues. The ends were cut back, 0 bases at V and 3 bases at J, with 8 bases in the middle. The germline V gene has CDR1 DFQATT and CDR2 SNEGSKA (reference sequence). Here the CDR3 reads CSAREQGDTEAFF. CDR3 in DNA: TGCAGTGCTAGAGAACAGGGAGACACTGAAGCTTTCTTT.

The chain uses TRBV12-3 or TRBV12-4 and TRBJ2-1, with D hard to call. This CDR3 spans 14 amino acids. The V end was cut by 2 bases, the J end by 9 bases, with 14 bases between. CDR3 residues: CASSLYRIAFEQFF. CDR3 in DNA: TGTGCCAGCAGTTTATATAGAATTGCATTTGAGCAGTTCTTC.

CDR3: CASSQGRTSSLNIQYF. The CDR3 DNA is TGTGCCAGCAGCCAGGGGAGGACTAGCTCTCTAAACATTCAGTACTTC. The chain uses TRBV4-2 and TRBJ2-4; 8 nucleotides align to TRBD2. Germline assignment: CDR1 LGHNA and CDR2 YNFKEQ. The V segment lost 3 bases and the J segment 6 bases; nucleotides outside the gene matches: 10. The CDR3 spans 16 residues.

The chain employs TRBV3-1 and TRBJ2-2; no firm D call. The CDR3 has 14 amino acids. Germline CDR1 reads LGHDT; CDR2 reads YNNKEL (reference sequence). V was cut by 4 bases and J by 7 bases, with 13 bases left in between. In nucleotides, the CDR3 is TGTGCCAGCAGCCCATTAGCAGTGAGCGGGGAGCTGTTTTTT. Translated: CASSPLAVSGELFF.

This clonotype was detected many times. This chain links TRBV27 with TRBJ2-7; D is perhaps TRBD2 (5 bases). Germline V gives CDR1 MNHEY, CDR2 SMNVEV (reference sequence). The V and J ends lost 6 bases and 0 bases respectively, with 18 bases between them. This CDR3 has 16 residues. This CDR3 reads CASSRSETRASYEQYF. DNA for the CDR3: TGTGCCAGCAGCCGTAGCGAGACGAGGGCCTCCTACGAGCAGTACTTC.

This clonotype was detected ten times or more. The rearrangement joins TRBV4-3 to TRBJ2-7; a possible D gene is TRBD2 (6 bases). Germline V CDR1 and CDR2: LGHNA, YSLEER. CDR3 size: 15 residues. Trimming left V 1 base short and J 3 bases short, with 13 bases between. The CDR3 nucleotides read TGCGCCAGCAGCCAAGGGAATAGCGGAAGCTACGAGCAGTACTTC. The encoded protein is CASSQGNSGSYEQYF.

The chain couples TRBV4-3 to TRBJ2-4, with TRBD1 matching over 8 bases. The CDR3 has 14 amino acids. V lost 4 bases, J lost 5 bases, and 4 bases stayed unmatched. The germline CDR1 and CDR2 sequences are LGHNA and YSLEER. CDR3 nucleotide sequence: TGCGCCAGCAGCCGATCGACAGGGGAAAACATTCAGTACTTC. Protein product: CASSRSTGENIQYF.

The chain employs TRBV6-2 or TRBV6-3 and TRBJ2-7; D gene ambiguous. This CDR3 is built from 13 residues. V was shortened by 0 bases and J by 8 bases, with 11 bases between the two germline ends. Germline CDR1 and CDR2: MNHEY and SVGEGT. This CDR3 is CASSYSFPLKQYF. The CDR3 DNA reads as TGTGCCAGCAGTTACTCGTTTCCCCTCAAGCAGTACTTC.

This clonotype was seen more than once but under ten times. V gene TRBV4-3 combines with J gene TRBJ2-3; TRBD2 agrees at 8 bases. Germline CDR1 reads LGHNA; CDR2 reads YSLEER. V shed 0 bases and J 1 base; nucleotides not matched to a gene: 3. The CDR3 loop spans 16 amino acids. CDR3: CASSQDRAGGTDTQYF. The DNA for the CDR3 is TGCGCCAGCAGCCAAGATAGAGCGGGAGGCACAGATACGCAGTATTTT.